Following are 4 T cell receptor beta chains from one sample sequenced in a study of response to subunit inactivated influenza vaccine. Via MiXCR, TCRdb re-called the RT-PCR reads, giving one row per CDR3 protein. The sample has hundreds of thousands of distinct CDR3 sequences; 6.5% to 8% are singletons. The specimen comprised PBMCs from blood, sampled around 2 years after vaccination. These receptors were obtained from a man in his fifties or sixties who received an inactivated influenza vaccine.

This clonotype was counted a few times. V usage is TRBV28 and J usage is TRBJ1-6, with a weak D call TRBD1 (5 bases). The germline V gene encodes CDR1 MDHEN and CDR2 SYDVKM. The V end lost 7 bases, the J end lost 6 bases, and 13 bases lay between the germline ends. The CDR3 has 14 residues. In nucleotides, the CDR3 is TGTGCCAGCACCCTCGTGGGGGGTAATTCACCCCTCCACTTT. It is translated as CASTLVGGNSPLHF.

The chain carries TRBV20-1 and TRBJ2-7; TRBD2 agrees at 9 bases. Germline V gene data show CDR1 as DFQATT and CDR2 as SNEGSKA (reference sequence). Trimming at V came to 0 bases and at J to 3 bases, leaving 12 bases not matched to a gene. The CDR3 length is 17 residues. Here the CDR3 DNA reads TGCAGTGCTAGAGATCTGGGCGGGGGGGCGGCCGGCTACGAGCAGTACTTC. Its protein is CSARDLGGGAAGYEQYF.

CDR3 in amino acids: CASSLAGTRYNEQFF. The DNA for the CDR3 is TGTGCCAGCAGTTTAGCCGGGACTAGATACAATGAGCAGTTCTTC. This sequence joins TRBV12-3 or TRBV12-4 and TRBJ2-1; 8 bases map to TRBD2. This CDR3 region has 15 residues. V lost 0 bases, J lost 4 bases, and 2 bases stayed unmatched.

This clonotype was detected a few times. This sequence joins TRBV19 and TRBJ2-1; TRBD2 agrees at 12 bases. The V and J ends lost 8 bases and 0 bases, in that order; junction bases with no gene match: 8. The V gene's germline CDR1 is LNHDA and CDR2 SQIVND (reference sequence). The CDR3 spans 17 residues. For the CDR3, the DNA is TGTGCCAGTCAGGGGACTAGCGGGTTGAGCTCCTACAATGAGCAGTTCTTC. This gives the protein CASQGTSGLSSYNEQFF.